The 6 T cell receptor beta chains below all came from one sample that was sequenced in a study of neurological immune-mediated disorders. Each CDR3 protein is one row after TCRdb ran MiXCR on the 5' RACE reads. The sample carries about 120,000 distinct CDR3 sequences, around 3% recorded once. Material: PBMCs. The source of these receptors is a woman aged 25 to 39 with multiple sclerosis.

Ten or more counts support this clonotype. The V call is TRBV5-1, the J call TRBJ1-1, with 9 bases fitting TRBD1. CDR3 length: 14 amino acids. Trimming removed 7 bases from V and 4 bases from J; junction bases left unmatched: 8. Germline CDR1 and CDR2: SGHRS and YFSETQ. The CDR3 spells CASQRSDRGTEAFF. CDR3 sequence (DNA): TGCGCCAGCCAACGTTCGGACAGGGGCACTGAAGCTTTCTTT.

The sample holds many counts of this clonotype. The chain recombines TRBV10-3 with TRBJ1-2; possible D gene TRBD1, 5 bases. CDR1 ENHRY and CDR2 SYGVKD come from the germline V gene. This CDR3 has 16 amino acids. V shed 0 bases and J shed 2 bases, with 13 bases lying between them. The CDR3 DNA follows: TGTGCCATCAGTGAGTCGATCAGGGCCAACAACTATGGCTACACCTTC. Its protein is CAISESIRANNYGYTF.

This clonotype showed up many times. This chain uses TRBV12-3 or TRBV12-4 with TRBJ1-2, with no clear D. This CDR3 is built from 13 residues. Between the trimmed V and J ends, which lost 3 bases and 6 bases, there was a span of 11 bases. The CDR3, as DNA: TGTGCCAGCAGTTTTGGACTAACTAATGGCTACACCTTC. It codes for CASSFGLTNGYTF.

This clonotype occurred many times. The genes are TRBV4-1 and TRBJ1-5; a possible D gene is TRBD1 (5 bases). Trimming took off 4 bases at V and 3 bases at J, with 25 bases between the two ends. CDR1 is MGHRA and CDR2 is YSYEKL in the germline V gene. The CDR3 is made up of 19 amino acids. The chain's CDR3 is CASSLGLAGKVSSNQPQHF. CDR3 bases: TGCGCCAGCAGCCTAGGGTTGGCAGGGAAGGTTAGCTCCAATCAGCCCCAGCATTTT.

Ten or more counts support this clonotype. The rearrangement links TRBV20-1 to TRBJ2-3; the match to TRBD2 covers 7 bases. Germline assignment: CDR1 DFQATT and CDR2 SNEGSKA (reference sequence). The length of the CDR3 is 14 residues. The CDR3 DNA reads as TGCACTATGAGGAGCGGGAATGTGACAGATACGCAGTATTTT. Translating gives CTMRSGNVTDTQYF.

This clonotype was seen at least ten times. The chain employs TRBV7-9 and TRBJ2-1; D ambiguous. V was shortened by 5 bases and J by 4 bases, with 15 bases between the two germline ends. CDR3 length equals 15 residues. Germline assignment: CDR1 SEHNR and CDR2 FQNEAQ (reference sequence). CDR3 in DNA: TGTGCCAGCAGCCAGTCACCGGTCGGGTACAATGAGCAGTTCTTC. Protein product: CASSQSPVGYNEQFF.